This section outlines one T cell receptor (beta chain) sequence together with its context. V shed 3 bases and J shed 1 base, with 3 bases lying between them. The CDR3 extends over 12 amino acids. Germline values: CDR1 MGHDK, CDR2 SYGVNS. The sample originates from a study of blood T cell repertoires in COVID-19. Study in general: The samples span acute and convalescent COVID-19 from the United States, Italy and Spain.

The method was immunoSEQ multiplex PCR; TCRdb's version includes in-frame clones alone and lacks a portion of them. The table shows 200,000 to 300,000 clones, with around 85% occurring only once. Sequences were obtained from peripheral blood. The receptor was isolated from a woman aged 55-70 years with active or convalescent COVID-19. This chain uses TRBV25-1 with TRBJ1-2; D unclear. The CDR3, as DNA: TGTGCCAGCAGTGACTTTAACTATGGCTACACCTTC. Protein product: CASSDFNYGYTF.